One and the same sample provided the 11 T cell receptor beta chains below, sequenced in a study of cytomegalovirus exposure and HLA in healthy donors. The PCR was carried out with 60 Vbeta primers and 13 Jbeta primers. This table comes from immunoSEQ multiplex PCR, and its TCRdb copy is limited to in-frame clones, with some not included. The top ten hold about 1.8% of the sample, which has about 130,000 clones, roughly four fifths seen once. The sequencing input was PBMCs. The source is a woman aged 50 to 60 in good health and CMV-seronegative.

The J gene is TRBJ1-1, the V gene TRBV19; 9 bases map to TRBD1. The V segment lost 0 bases and the J segment 4 bases; nucleotides outside the gene matches: 9. Germline CDR1 reads LNHDA; CDR2 reads SQIVND (reference sequence). The CDR3 has 17 amino acids. The DNA of the CDR3 is TGTGCCAGTAGTATAGATTGGGGACAGGGTTTCGGCACTGAAGCTTTCTTT. Amino acid sequence: CASSIDWGQGFGTEAFF.

This chain links TRBV7-2 with TRBJ2-7; TRBD2 might be the D (5 bases). Germline CDR1 SGHTA, CDR2 FQGNSA. This CDR3 contains 16 residues. Deletions cut 5 bases from V and 4 bases from J, with 21 bases between. Here the CDR3 DNA reads TGTGCCAGCAGCCCAGGCGCGGGCTCCATTCATTACGAGCAGTACTTC. It specifies CASSPGAGSIHYEQYF.

The rearrangement uses TRBV19 and TRBJ1-1; D might be TRBD1 (6 bases). V was shortened by 6 bases and J by 7 bases, with 12 bases between the two germline ends. The length of the CDR3 is 12 residues. CDR1 and CDR2 (germline): LNHDA, SQIVND (reference sequence). The CDR3 DNA reads TGTGCCAGTAGCGCAGGGGTTGATGAAGCTTTCTTT. Encoded protein: CASSAGVDEAFF.

The V gene is TRBV27, the J gene TRBJ1-2; possibly TRBD1 for D (6 bases). CDR1 and CDR2 from the germline V gene are MNHEY and SMNVEV (reference sequence). Deletions cut 5 bases from V and 0 bases from J, with 19 bases between. The CDR3 runs to 17 residues. CDR3 DNA: TGTGCCAGCAGTAAATCGAACAGGGACCGATCTAACTATGGCTACACCTTC. As protein: CASSKSNRDRSNYGYTF.

This sequence joins TRBV5-1 and TRBJ2-1; maybe TRBD1 (7 bases). The V gene lost 7 bases and the J gene lost 8 bases, with 13 bases spanning the gap. Germline V gene lookup returns CDR1 SGHRS and CDR2 YFSETQ. CDR3 length: 12 amino acids. The chain's CDR3 is CASRQGGDEQFF. In nucleotides, the CDR3 is TGCGCCAGCCGCCAGGGGGGCGATGAGCAGTTCTTC.

This chain uses TRBV6-6 with TRBJ2-1; 7 positions agree with TRBD2. CDR1 and CDR2 (germline): MNHNY, SVGAGI (reference sequence). The CDR3 totals 15 residues. Trimming at V came to 6 bases and at J to 5 bases, leaving 10 bases not matched to a gene. In DNA form, the CDR3 reads TGTGCCAGCAGAATGGGGAGGGAGGGGAACAATGAGCAGTTCTTC. The encoded protein is CASRMGREGNNEQFF.

The chain recombines TRBV18 with TRBJ1-4; D ambiguous. The CDR3 has 17 amino acids. Germline assignment: CDR1 KGHSH and CDR2 LQKENI. Trimming took 4 bases from V and 8 from J, leaving 23 bases between them. Here the CDR3 reads CASSRTQPGLKEEKLFF. The CDR3 DNA follows: TGTGCCAGCTCACGCACCCAACCTGGATTAAAGGAGGAAAAACTGTTTTTT.

The chain recombines TRBV30 with TRBJ1-4, with 12 bases identical to TRBD1. The germline gives CDR1 GTSNPN, CDR2 SVGIG (reference sequence). The J segment lost 6 bases and the V segment lost 2 bases, leaving 10 bases of the junction unmatched. CDR3 length: 17 amino acids. CDR3 protein: CAWSPGTGGMVHEKLFF. CDR3 DNA sequence: TGTGCCTGGAGTCCCGGGACAGGGGGCATGGTTCATGAAAAACTGTTTTTT.

The rearrangement joins TRBV2 to TRBJ1-5; 10 nucleotides agree with TRBD1. This CDR3 is built from 15 residues. J lost 7 bases, V lost 5 bases, and 8 bases had no gene match. Germline V CDR1 and CDR2: SNHLY, FYNNEI. The CDR3 here is CASSSGTGVRQPQHF. For the CDR3, the DNA is TGTGCCAGCAGTTCCGGGACAGGGGTCCGACAGCCCCAGCATTTT.

The chain employs TRBV11-3 and TRBJ2-5; 14 bases map to TRBD2. The J segment lost 4 bases and the V segment lost 3 bases, leaving 7 bases of the junction unmatched. This CDR3 is 17 amino acids long. In germline, CDR1 is SGHNT, CDR2 YENEEA. The CDR3 protein is CASSFGTSGRGGETQYF. DNA for the CDR3: TGTGCCAGCAGCTTCGGGACTAGCGGGAGAGGCGGAGAGACCCAGTACTTC.

This clone has a single count. The chain is built from TRBV10-3 and TRBJ1-2; 9 positions match TRBD1. V lost 6 bases to trimming and J lost 4 bases; unmatched junction nucleotides: 9. Germline values: CDR1 ENHRY, CDR2 SYGVKD. The CDR3 is made up of 15 amino acids. This CDR3 is CAISPQGASAYGYTF. CDR3 DNA: TGTGCCATCAGCCCACAGGGGGCGTCTGCCTATGGCTACACCTTC.